These T cell receptor beta chains were read from a single sample in a study of T cell repertoires in cytomegalovirus infection. One entry per CDR3 protein, called by TCRdb with MiXCR from the reads. The sample carries roughly 230,000 distinct CDR3 sequences, approximately 13% recorded once. The specimen was PBMCs. All receptors come from a human donor in good health (CMV status not recorded). Some clones in this sample may be carry-over from other donors' samples. Both conserved end residues are part of each CDR3. A D gene is named only where the DNA matches it firmly. Clone size is stated in some rows and not others, as once, few, many or a class when expanded.

D,V,size,J,CDR3,DNA
TRBD2,TRBV29-1,.,TRBJ2-2,CSVTGLENTGELFF,TGCAGCGTAACGGGACTAGAGAACACCGGGGAGCTGTTTTTT
TRBD1,TRBV25-1,few,TRBJ2-1,CASSKGQGTGEQFF,TGTGCCAGCAGTAAAGGACAGGGAACGGGTGAGCAGTTCTTC
.,TRBV7-2,many,TRBJ2-5,CASSLDLGFQETQYF,TGTGCCAGCAGCTTAGATTTGGGATTCCAAGAGACCCAGTACTTC
.,TRBV5-1,few,TRBJ1-1,CASSPRQALNTEAFF,TGCGCCAGCAGCCCCAGACAGGCCCTGAACACTGAAGCTTTCTTT
.,TRBV6-1,many,TRBJ2-3,CASRHPQVDTQYF,TGTGCCAGCAGACACCCACAAGTAGATACGCAGTATTTT
.,TRBV5-6,few,TRBJ2-2,CASSLRGTHTGELFF,TGTGCCAGCAGCTTAAGAGGGACCCACACCGGGGAGCTGTTTTTT
.,TRBV27,once,TRBJ1-6,CASSFAGPRHSPLHF,TGTGCCAGCAGTTTCGCCGGGCCCAGGCATTCACCCCTCCACTTT
.,TRBV7-9,few,TRBJ2-7,CASSPRGAENLSEQYF,TGTGCCAGCAGCCCACGGGGAGCCGAAAACCTCTCCGAGCAGTACTTC
TRBD2,TRBV7-2,many,TRBJ2-3,CASSRRLAGDQYF,TGTGCCAGCAGCAGAAGACTAGCGGGGGACCAGTATTTT
TRBD2,TRBV5-1,.,TRBJ2-2,CASRPRAGGRNTGELFF,TGCGCCAGCCGCCCCAGGGCGGGAGGCCGGAACACCGGGGAGCTGTTTTTT
.,TRBV29-1,few,TRBJ1-2,CSVGDGYGYTF,TGCAGCGTTGGGGACGGGTATGGCTACACCTTC
.,TRBV11-2,few,TRBJ1-1,CASSSGPRGSTEAFF,TGTGCCAGCAGTTCAGGACCCAGGGGCAGCACTGAAGCTTTCTTT
.,TRBV5-6,.,TRBJ2-1,CASNYGGGGNEQFF,TGTGCCAGCAACTACGGGGGAGGGGGTAATGAGCAGTTCTTC
.,TRBV11-2,many,TRBJ2-4,CASSYEGPNIQYF,TGTGCCAGCAGCTATGAGGGACCCAACATTCAGTACTTC
.,TRBV25-1,many,TRBJ2-7,CASYQHGQQYF,TGTGCCAGCTACCAGCACGGGCAGCAGTACTTC
.,TRBV5-6,.,TRBJ2-5,CASSLASIGETQYF,TGTGCCAGCAGCTTGGCCTCGATTGGAGAGACCCAGTACTTC
.,TRBV20-1,many,TRBJ2-1,CSARPKRGGGDNEQFF,TGCAGTGCTAGGCCCAAAAGGGGGGGCGGTGACAATGAGCAGTTCTTC
.,TRBV7-2,many,TRBJ2-5,CASSQETQYF,TGTGCCAGCAGCCAAGAGACCCAGTACTTC
.,TRBV7-9,many,TRBJ2-1,CASSPAGRAGAHNEQFF,TGTGCCAGCAGCCCAGCGGGGAGGGCGGGGGCCCACAATGAGCAGTTCTTC
.,TRBV19,.,TRBJ2-2,CAAQVTWNTGELFF,TGTGCCGCTCAGGTTACCTGGAACACCGGGGAGCTGTTTTTT
.,TRBV25-1,few,TRBJ1-6,CASSDQAGSPLHF,TGTGCCAGCAGTGACCAGGCGGGATCACCCCTCCACTTT
.,TRBV5-5,many,TRBJ1-4,CASSLRDLDEKLFF,TGTGCCAGCAGCCTCCGGGACCTGGACGAAAAACTGTTTTTT
.,TRBV5-6,many,TRBJ1-1,CASTLGTLNTEAFF,TGTGCCAGCACTTTAGGCACCCTGAACACTGAAGCTTTCTTT
.,TRBV29-1,few,TRBJ1-1,CSAKSGGNTEAFF,TGCAGCGCTAAAAGTGGAGGAAACACTGAAGCTTTCTTT
TRBD1,TRBV5-1,few,TRBJ2-3,CASSPPGQGAADTQYF,TGCGCCAGCAGCCCACCGGGACAGGGGGCCGCAGATACGCAGTATTTT
TRBD2,TRBV7-9,.,TRBJ2-3,CASSLRLAGLYF,TGTGCCAGCAGCCTAAGACTAGCGGGGCTGTATTTT
.,TRBV7-8,many,TRBJ1-2,CASSSQTAANYGYTF,TGTGCCAGCAGCTCCCAAACGGCAGCTAACTATGGCTACACCTTC
TRBD1,TRBV5-1,few,TRBJ1-4,CASSSQGAGEKLFF,TGCGCCAGCAGCTCACAGGGGGCCGGTGAAAAACTGTTTTTT
TRBD2,TRBV4-3,many,TRBJ2-1,CASSHVSGEERNEQFF,TGCGCCAGCAGCCACGTTAGCGGGGAGGAGAGGAATGAGCAGTTCTTC
.,TRBV20-1,.,TRBJ1-5,CSAIEGVGDQPQHF,TGCAGTGCAATAGAAGGCGTGGGAGATCAGCCCCAGCATTTT
TRBD2,TRBV6-6,many,TRBJ2-1,CASSRLLGTSGPQSSYNEQFF,TGTGCCAGCAGTCGCCTATTGGGAACTAGCGGCCCTCAAAGCTCCTACAATGAGCAGTTCTTC